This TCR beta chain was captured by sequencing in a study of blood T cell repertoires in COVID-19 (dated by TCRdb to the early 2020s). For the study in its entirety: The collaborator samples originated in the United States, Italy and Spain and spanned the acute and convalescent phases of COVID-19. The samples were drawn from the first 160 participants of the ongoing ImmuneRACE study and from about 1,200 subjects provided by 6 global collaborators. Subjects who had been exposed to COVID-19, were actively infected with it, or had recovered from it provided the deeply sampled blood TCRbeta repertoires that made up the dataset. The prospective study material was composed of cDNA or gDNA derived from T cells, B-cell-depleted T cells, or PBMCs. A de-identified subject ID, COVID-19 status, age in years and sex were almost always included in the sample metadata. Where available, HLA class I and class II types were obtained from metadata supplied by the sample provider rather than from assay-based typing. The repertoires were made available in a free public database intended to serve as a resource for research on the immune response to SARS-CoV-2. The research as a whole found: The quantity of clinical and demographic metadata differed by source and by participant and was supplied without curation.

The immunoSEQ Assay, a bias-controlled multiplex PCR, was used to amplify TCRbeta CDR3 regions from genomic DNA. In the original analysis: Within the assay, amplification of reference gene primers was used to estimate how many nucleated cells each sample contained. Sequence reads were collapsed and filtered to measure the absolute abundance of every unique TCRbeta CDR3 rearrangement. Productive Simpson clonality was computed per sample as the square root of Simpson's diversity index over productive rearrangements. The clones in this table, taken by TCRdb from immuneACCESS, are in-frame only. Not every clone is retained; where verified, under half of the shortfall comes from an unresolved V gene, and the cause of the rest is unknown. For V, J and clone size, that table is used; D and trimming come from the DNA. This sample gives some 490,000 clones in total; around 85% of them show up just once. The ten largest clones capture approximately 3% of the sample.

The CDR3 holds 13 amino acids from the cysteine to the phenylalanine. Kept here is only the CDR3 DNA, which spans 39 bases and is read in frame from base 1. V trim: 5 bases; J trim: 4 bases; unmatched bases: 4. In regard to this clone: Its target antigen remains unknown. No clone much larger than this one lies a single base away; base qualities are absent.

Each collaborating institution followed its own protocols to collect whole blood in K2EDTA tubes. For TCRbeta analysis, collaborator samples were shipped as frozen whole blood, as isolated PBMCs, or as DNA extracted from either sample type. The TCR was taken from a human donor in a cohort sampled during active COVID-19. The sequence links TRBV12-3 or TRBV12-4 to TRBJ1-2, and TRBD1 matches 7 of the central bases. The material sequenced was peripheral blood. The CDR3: CASSRDRFYGYTF. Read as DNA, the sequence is TGTGCCAGCAGTCGGGACAGATTCTATGGCTACACCTTC.